This T cell receptor beta chain stems from a study of shared clonotypes between healthy human individuals. Trimming at V came to 0 bases and at J to 6 bases, leaving 6 bases not matched to a gene. Germline V CDR1 and CDR2: SGDLS, YYNGEE. There are 17 residues in the CDR3. Libraries were prepared by immunoSEQ multiplex PCR; TCRdb keeps only in-frame clonotypes and omits some of them. The table has millions of clones, around 90% seen once; the top ten hold around 0.14%. The sequence was collected from a man aged 18 to 29 in good health. The specimen sequenced was naive CD4+ T cells sorted from blood. Subset indicated: CD45RA+ positively selected. The gene calls are TRBV9 and TRBJ2-2; TRBD2 matches at 12 bases. The CDR3 nucleotides read TGTGCCAGCAGCGTAGTTGGGACTAGCGGGCCGCCCGGGGAGCTGTTTTTT. Protein: CASSVVGTSGPPGELFF.